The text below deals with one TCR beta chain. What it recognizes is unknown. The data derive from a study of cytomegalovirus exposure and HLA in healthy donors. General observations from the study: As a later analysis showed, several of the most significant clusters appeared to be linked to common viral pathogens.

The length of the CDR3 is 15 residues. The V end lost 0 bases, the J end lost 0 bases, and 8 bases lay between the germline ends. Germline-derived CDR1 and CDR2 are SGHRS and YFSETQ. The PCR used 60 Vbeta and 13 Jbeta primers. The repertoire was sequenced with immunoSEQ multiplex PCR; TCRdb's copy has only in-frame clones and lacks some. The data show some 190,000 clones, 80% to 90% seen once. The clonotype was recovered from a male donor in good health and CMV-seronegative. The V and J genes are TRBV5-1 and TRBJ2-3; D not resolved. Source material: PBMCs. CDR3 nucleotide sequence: TGCGCCAGCAGCTTGGTTAGCCTGAGCACAGATACGCAGTATTTT. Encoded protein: CASSLVSLSTDTQYF.